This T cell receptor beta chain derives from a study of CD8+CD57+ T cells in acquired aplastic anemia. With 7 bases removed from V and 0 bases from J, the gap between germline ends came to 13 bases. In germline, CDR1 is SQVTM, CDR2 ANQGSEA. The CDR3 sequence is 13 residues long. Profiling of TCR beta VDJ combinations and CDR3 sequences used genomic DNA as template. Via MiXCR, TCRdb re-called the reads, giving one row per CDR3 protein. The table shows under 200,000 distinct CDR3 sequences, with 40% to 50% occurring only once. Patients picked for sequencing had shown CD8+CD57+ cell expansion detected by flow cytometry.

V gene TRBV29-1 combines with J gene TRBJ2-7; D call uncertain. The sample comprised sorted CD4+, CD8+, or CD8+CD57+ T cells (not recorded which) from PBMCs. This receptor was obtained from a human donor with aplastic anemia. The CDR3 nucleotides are TGCAGCGGGATTAGGAGTGGCTCCTACGAGCAGTACTTC. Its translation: CSGIRSGSYEQYF.